The present T cell receptor (beta chain) was sequenced within a study of blood T cells in healthy people across ages. V gave up 4 bases and J gave up 10 bases; unmatched junction bases: 6. CDR1 and CDR2 from the germline V gene are MGHRA and YSYEKL. This CDR3 region has 13 residues. Through a sample-barcoded 5' primer and a J-beta primer mix, a second PCR was run for roughly 6 to 12 cycles. TCRdb re-derived calls from the 5' RACE reads in MiXCR, one entry per CDR3 protein. The sample yields roughly 800,000 distinct CDR3 sequences, around a quarter seen once. This same sample was also part of a study on T cells of mothers and their children.

The sample taken for sequencing was blood. J is TRBJ1-3 and V is TRBV4-1, with 8 bases fitting TRBD1. This clonotype was obtained from a boy aged 5 to 17 in good health. For the CDR3, the DNA is TGCGCCAGCAGCCCTGGACAGGGCTTAACCATATATTTT. It is translated as CASSPGQGLTIYF.